Listed below are T cell receptor beta chains from one sample, sequenced in a study of control samples from healthy donors and cancer patients. This table comes from immunoSEQ multiplex PCR, and its TCRdb copy is limited to in-frame clones, with some not included. This sample has approximately 120,000 clones; 90% occur once, and the top ten carry 4% to 4.5%. The sequencing input was blood. The receptors come from a human donor in good health. The donor label of this sample is uncertain. Both conserved end residues are part of each CDR3. D genes are given only for firm matches. Size is omitted from some rows. Given values are once, few, many or a class for expanded clones.

TRBJ2-1 | TRBV19 | - | 14 | - | CASSTGPFPNEQFF | TGTGCCAGTAGTACGGGACCTTTCCCCAATGAGCAGTTCTTC
TRBJ2-1 | TRBV5-6 | - | 13 | - | CASLGQGYNEQFF | TGTGCCAGCCTAGGCCAGGGTTACAATGAGCAGTTCTTC
TRBJ1-2 | TRBV28 | - | 14 | TRBD1 | CASSLSDRATGYTF | TGTGCCAGCAGTTTGTCCGACAGGGCCACTGGCTACACCTTC
TRBJ1-1 | TRBV6-2/TRBV6-3 | - | 15 | - | CASSYSTSGNTEAFF | TGTGCCAGCAGTTACTCGACCTCGGGTAACACTGAAGCTTTCTTT
TRBJ2-2 | TRBV5-1 | few | 13 | TRBD1 | CASSLTGDGELFF | TGCGCCAGCAGCTTGACAGGGGACGGGGAGCTGTTTTTT
TRBJ1-1 | TRBV11-3 | - | 13 | - | CASSRSGNTEAFF | TGTGCCAGCAGCCGTTCGGGTAACACTGAAGCTTTCTTT
TRBJ1-1 | TRBV6-5 | few | 14 | TRBD1 | CASSWTGKNTEAFF | TGTGCCAGCAGCTGGACAGGGAAAAACACTGAAGCTTTCTTT
TRBJ2-1 | TRBV6-5 | - | 15 | TRBD2 | CASSRLAGQYNEQFF | TGTGCCAGCAGCCGACTAGCGGGACAATACAATGAGCAGTTCTTC
TRBJ2-3 | TRBV29-1 | - | 13 | - | CSLTGGAVDTQYF | TGCAGCCTGACTGGGGGGGCGGTAGATACGCAGTATTTT
TRBJ1-3 | TRBV28 | few | 15 | - | CASRRDHAYGNTIYF | TGTGCCAGCAGGAGGGACCACGCATATGGAAACACCATATATTTT
TRBJ1-2 | TRBV13 | - | 14 | - | CASSRTGLNYGYTF | TGTGCCAGCAGCCGTACAGGGCTCAACTATGGCTACACCTTC
TRBJ2-1 | TRBV25-1 | - | 13 | - | CASSSRTDNEQFF | TGTGCCAGCAGCTCCCGGACCGACAATGAGCAGTTCTTC
TRBJ2-7 | TRBV5-4 | - | 15 | - | CASSLAAATSNEQYF | TGTGCCAGCAGCTTGGCGGCTGCGACCTCGAACGAGCAGTACTTC
TRBJ2-1 | TRBV7-8 | - | 17 | - | CASSLAVSGSSYNEQFF | TGTGCCAGCAGCTTAGCGGTGTCGGGGAGCTCCTACAATGAGCAGTTCTTC
TRBJ1-2 | TRBV3-1/TRBV3-2 | once | 14 | - | CASSHGAGTGGYTF | TGTGCCAGCAGCCATGGTGCCGGGACTGGGGGCTACACCTTC
TRBJ1-6 | TRBV6-2/TRBV6-3 | - | 14 | TRBD1 | CASSSRTGNSPLHF | TGTGCCAGCAGTTCTCGGACAGGGAATTCACCCCTCCACTTT
TRBJ1-1 | TRBV7-8 | once | 14 | - | CASSFQGGNTEAFF | TGTGCCAGCAGCTTCCAGGGAGGGAACACTGAAGCTTTCTTT
TRBJ1-1 | TRBV6-2/TRBV6-3 | few | 16 | TRBD1 | CASSPRQGRGNTEAFF | TGTGCCAGCAGTCCGAGACAGGGGAGAGGGAACACTGAAGCTTTCTTT
TRBJ1-6 | TRBV6-5 | - | 15 | - | CASNLGGDYNSPLHF | TGTGCCAGCAACTTAGGGGGGGACTATAATTCACCCCTCCACTTT
TRBJ1-6 | TRBV4-1 | - | 13 | - | CASSQDYNSPLHF | TGCGCCAGCAGCCAAGATTATAATTCACCCCTCCACTTT
TRBJ2-5 | TRBV7-9 | few | 14 | TRBD2 | CASSPGRDQETQYF | TGTGCCAGCAGCCCAGGGAGGGACCAAGAGACCCAGTACTTC
TRBJ1-1 | TRBV15 | - | 13 | - | CATSAGGGTEAFF | TGTGCCACCAGCGCTGGGGGAGGAACTGAAGCTTTCTTT